What follows are 27 T cell receptor beta chains derived from one specimen sequenced in a study of regulatory T cells. The PCR used 52 TRBV and 13 TRBJ primers. TCRdb's table, derived via immunoSEQ multiplex PCR, lists solely in-frame clones and lacks some. Of almost 30,000 clones listed, just under 95% were seen once; the top ten hold roughly 1.5%. General study results and limits: In CD3G-deficient patients, conventional CD4+ T cells were enriched for hydrophobic CDR3 residues at positions 6 and 7.

The antigens for these receptors are not known. The sample comprised conventional CD4+ T cells sorted from blood. The receptors derive from a person aged 18 to 35 with CD3G deficiency.

The CDR3 region has the DNA TGTGCCAGCAGCTCCAGCCCTACCGGGAGGAACACCGGGGAGCTGTTTTTT. It yields the protein CASSSSPTGRNTGELFF. The V gene is TRBV7-2, the J gene TRBJ2-2; D is perhaps TRBD2 (6 bases). CDR1 is SGHTA, CDR2 FQGNSA, per germline. Deletions cut 4 bases from V and 1 base from J, with 16 bases between. There are 17 residues in the CDR3.

The chain combines TRBV28 with TRBJ2-7; 7 nucleotides align to TRBD2. Germline CDR1 and CDR2: MDHEN and SYDVKM. V gave up 8 bases and J gave up 3 bases; unmatched junction bases: 13. This CDR3 comprises 15 residues. In nucleotides, the CDR3 is TGTGCCAGCGCGACGGCGGGCGGGAGAAACTACGAGCAGTACTTC. Translating gives CASATAGGRNYEQYF.

The chain is built from TRBV28 and TRBJ2-7; 11 bases map to TRBD2. Losses at the gene ends were 5 bases for V and 0 bases for J; bases not matched to a gene: 6. This CDR3 spans 16 amino acids. Germline lookup yields CDR1 MDHEN and CDR2 SYDVKM. The CDR3 spells CASSPFGTSGSYEQYF. CDR3 DNA sequence: TGTGCCAGCAGTCCCTTTGGGACTAGCGGCTCCTACGAGCAGTACTTC.

The chain carries TRBV28 and TRBJ2-7; TRBD1 matches 11 bases. This CDR3 has 15 residues. Germline V gives CDR1 MDHEN, CDR2 SYDVKM. The V gene end was trimmed by 3 bases and the J gene end by 5 bases; junction bases not matched to a gene: 6. CDR3 nucleotides: TGTGCCAGCAGTTTGGGGACAGGGGGTAAGAACGAGCAGTACTTC. Translated: CASSLGTGGKNEQYF.

By proportion, this clone is medium-sized. The chain is built from TRBV5-1 and TRBJ2-3; D may be TRBD2 (5 bases). The CDR3 length is 15 residues. V was pared by 1 base and J by 0 bases, with 9 bases between. Germline loops: CDR1 SGHRS, CDR2 YFSETQ. This CDR3 is CASSLTRPSTDTQYF. Here the CDR3 DNA reads TGCGCCAGCAGCTTGACTAGGCCCAGCACAGATACGCAGTATTTT.

This clone has only a few counts. The chain couples TRBV19 to TRBJ1-4; possible D gene TRBD1, 6 bases. Germline V gene data show CDR1 as LNHDA and CDR2 as SQIVND (reference sequence). Trimming shortened V by 7 bases and J by 10 bases, and 16 bases separated the two germline ends. This CDR3 is built from 13 residues. CDR3 DNA sequence: TGTGCCAGTACCCTACTGGGGGCCACAAAACTGTTTTTT. This gives the protein CASTLLGATKLFF. The variable domain in full, completed from reference TRBV19 and TRBJ1-4, reads DGGITQSPKYLFRKEGQNVTLSCEQNLNHDAMYWYRQDPGQGLRLIYYSQIVNDFQKGDIAEGYSVSREKKESFPLTVTSAQKNPTAFYLCASTLLGATKLFFGSGTQLSVL.

The genes are TRBV2 and TRBJ1-3; no reliable D call. This CDR3 region has 11 residues. V lost 2 bases, J lost 6 bases, and 2 bases lay in between. The germline CDR1 and CDR2 sequences are SNHLY and FYNNEI. The CDR3 DNA is TGTGCCAGCAGTGAACCAAACACCATATATTTT. Residues: CASSEPNTIYF.

The chain combines TRBV5-1 with TRBJ2-7, with 10 bases that match TRBD2. The CDR3 loop spans 13 amino acids. Looked up from germline, CDR1 is SGHRS and CDR2 is YFSETQ. Trimming removed 3 bases from V and 3 bases from J; junction bases left unmatched: 0. CDR3 loop: CASSWTSGYEQYF. The CDR3 bases are TGCGCCAGCAGCTGGACTAGCGGCTACGAGCAGTACTTC.

The chain links TRBV18 to TRBJ2-3; D is uncertain. The germline V and J ends were trimmed by 3 bases and 4 bases, with 8 bases remaining between them. This CDR3 has 13 residues. Germline CDR1 and CDR2: KGHSH and LQKENI. CDR3 sequence (DNA): TGTGCCAGCTCACCCTCTGTCTCAGATACGCAGTATTTT. Translation: CASSPSVSDTQYF.

V gene TRBV6-1 combines with J gene TRBJ1-6; no firm D call. CDR1 is MNHNS and CDR2 is SASEGT in the germline V gene. CDR3 length: 17 residues. Deletions cut 1 base from V and 0 bases from J, with 10 bases between. CDR3 sequence: CASSEGFGSSYNSPLHF. CDR3 DNA sequence: TGTGCCAGCAGTGAAGGCTTCGGGAGCTCCTATAATTCACCCCTCCACTTT.

The gene calls are TRBV6-1 and TRBJ1-2, with D possibly being TRBD1 (6 bases). Germline CDR1 is MNHNS and CDR2 is SASEGT. The CDR3 contains 15 residues. V lost 5 bases to trimming and J lost 3 bases, with 16 bases between them. Here the CDR3 DNA reads TGTGCCAGCAGTTTACTCAGGGGCGCAGACTATGGCTACACCTTC. This gives the protein CASSLLRGADYGYTF.

The J gene is TRBJ1-1, the V gene TRBV11-1; D is unresolved. This CDR3 is built from 14 residues. Per the germline V gene, CDR1 is SGHAT and CDR2 is FQDESV (reference sequence). V was trimmed by 5 bases and J by 11 bases, leaving 21 bases between them. The CDR3 DNA reads as TGTGCCAGCAGCCCCCGGATCGGTTCCACGATTGCTTTCTTT. It yields the protein CASSPRIGSTIAFF.

The chain couples TRBV21-1 to TRBJ1-5; the table's D call TRBD1 went unverified against the DNA. TRBV21-1 is labeled a pseudogene. CDR3 size: 19 residues. CDR3 in DNA: TGTGCCAGCAGCAATGTCCCATGCCCCAAGACAGGGTTGACGTGGCCCCAGCATTTT. Protein sequence: CASSNVPCPKTGLTWPQHF.

For the CDR3, the DNA is TGCGCCAGCAGTTTTAGCGGGGGGGCAACAGATACGCAGTATTTT. Its protein product is CASSFSGGATDTQYF. V usage is TRBV10-2 and J usage is TRBJ2-3; 11 bases fit TRBD2. With 5 bases clipped from V and 3 bases from J, the junction kept 4 bases outside the gene matches. CDR1 is WSHSY and CDR2 is SAAADI in the germline V gene. The CDR3 contains 15 residues.

Here the CDR3 reads CASSDRGGSGANVLTF. The CDR3 DNA follows: TGTGCCAGCAGTGATCGGGGGGGCTCTGGGGCCAACGTCCTGACTTTC. V and J are TRBV6-1 and TRBJ2-6, with 8 bases lining up with TRBD2. The CDR3 covers 16 residues. V lost 3 bases to trimming and J lost 0 bases; unmatched junction nucleotides: 1. CDR1 MNHNS and CDR2 SASEGT come from the germline V gene.

The chain joins TRBV28 to TRBJ2-7; the D gene is possibly TRBD1 (6 bases). V gave up 4 bases and J gave up 0 bases, with 13 bases separating them. Germline V lookup: CDR1 MDHEN, CDR2 SYDVKM. CDR3 length equals 15 residues. This CDR3 reads CASSSKLGGSYEQYF. The CDR3 DNA follows: TGTGCCAGCAGTTCCAAACTAGGGGGCTCCTACGAGCAGTACTTC.

This sequence joins TRBV28 and TRBJ1-2; 7 bases match TRBD1. With 5 bases clipped from V and 7 bases from J, the junction kept 4 bases outside the gene matches. Germline V gene lookup returns CDR1 MDHEN and CDR2 SYDVKM. CDR3 length equals 12 residues. The CDR3 is CASSTWTGGYTF. The CDR3, as DNA: TGTGCCAGCAGTACCTGGACAGGTGGCTACACCTTC.

The rearrangement uses TRBV6-1 and TRBJ1-5; D remains ambiguous. The germline V and J ends were trimmed by 3 bases and 0 bases, with 12 bases remaining between them. Germline CDR1 is MNHNS and CDR2 is SASEGT. This CDR3 is 16 amino acids long. The CDR3 bases are TGTGCCAGCAGTGAGCTTTCAGGCCATAGCAATCAGCCCCAGCATTTT. This codes for CASSELSGHSNQPQHF.

This clone was detected once. This chain joins TRBV28 and TRBJ1-2; D gene unclear. The V gene's germline CDR1 is MDHEN and CDR2 SYDVKM. This CDR3 spans 12 amino acids. Trimming pared 3 bases from V and 1 base from J, leaving 3 bases between. The CDR3, as DNA: TGTGCCAGCAGTTTCTATAACTATGGCTACACCTTC. Residues: CASSFYNYGYTF.

The chain is built from TRBV18 and TRBJ2-5, with 9 bases that match TRBD2. The V gene end was trimmed by 6 bases and the J gene end by 2 bases; junction bases not matched to a gene: 7. Germline CDR1 KGHSH, CDR2 LQKENI. The CDR3 contains 15 residues. CDR3 amino acids: CASSRGLAIQETQYF. CDR3 coding DNA: TGTGCCAGCTCGCGGGGACTAGCCATACAAGAGACCCAGTACTTC.

A word on this clone: This CDR3 is also generated by other DNA sequences in the sample. The V and J genes are TRBV5-1 and TRBJ2-3; D gene unclear. This CDR3 has 14 residues. Trimming cost V 0 bases and J 0 bases, with 5 bases left between them. CDR1 and CDR2 (germline): SGHRS, YFSETQ. This chain's CDR3 is CASSLGSSTDTQYF. CDR3 bases: TGCGCCAGCAGCTTGGGCTCTAGCACAGATACGCAGTATTTT.

This chain links TRBV7-9 with TRBJ2-2, with a possible D match to TRBD2 (5 bases). The V gene's germline CDR1 is SEHNR and CDR2 FQNEAQ (reference sequence). The CDR3 loop spans 16 amino acids. V was cut by 5 bases and J by 5 bases, with 18 bases left in between. CDR3 region: CASSPRGHLGTGELFF. The CDR3 DNA sequence: TGTGCCAGCAGCCCTCGAGGGCACCTGGGGACCGGGGAGCTGTTTTTT.

The chain employs TRBV5-1 and TRBJ2-5; 9 nucleotides align to TRBD2. J gave up 4 bases and V 4 bases, and 8 bases lay outside the gene matches. Germline V gene data show CDR1 as SGHRS and CDR2 as YFSETQ. The CDR3 is made up of 15 amino acids. DNA for the CDR3: TGCGCCAGCAGCCCCCTAAAGGGACTAGCAGAGACCCAGTACTTC. Translating it yields CASSPLKGLAETQYF.

Details on this clone: At one end the junction does not follow the germline gene, possibly because of a read error. The chain has TRBV10-3 and TRBJ2-7; the D is unclear. Germline lookup yields CDR1 ENHRY and CDR2 SYGVKD. This CDR3 region has 12 residues. The CDR3 is CATKAASHEQYF. The CDR3 nucleotides read TGTGCCACCAAGGCGGCCTCCCACGAGCAGTACTTC.

The gene calls are TRBV6-1 and TRBJ2-5; D remains unclear. The CDR3 totals 14 residues. The germline CDR1 and CDR2 sequences are MNHNS and SASEGT. The V end lost 6 bases, the J end lost 1 base, and 12 bases lay between the germline ends. The CDR3 DNA reads TGTGCCAGCAGAAAGACCGACCGCCAAGAGACCCAGTACTTC. Translation gives CASRKTDRQETQYF.

The chain couples TRBV6-1 to TRBJ1-2; no clear D gene. The ends were cut back, 6 bases at V and 2 bases at J, with 16 bases in the middle. There are 15 residues in the CDR3. Germline V CDR1 and CDR2: MNHNS, SASEGT. The CDR3 loop is CASRRPGPFNYGYTF. Here the CDR3 DNA reads TGTGCCAGCAGACGACCAGGACCGTTCAACTATGGCTACACCTTC.

The J gene is TRBJ2-7, the V gene TRBV28; D could derive from TRBD1 or TRBD2 (6 bases each). Germline assignment: CDR1 MDHEN and CDR2 SYDVKM. The ends were cut back, 3 bases at V and 7 bases at J, with 19 bases in the middle. The CDR3 totals 15 residues. CDR3 in amino acids: CASSFSQGRFNEQYF. CDR3 nucleotide sequence: TGTGCCAGCAGTTTCTCGCAGGGGAGGTTTAATGAGCAGTACTTC.